This is a list of T cell receptor beta chains from one sample in a study of shared clonotypes between healthy human individuals. The assay was immunoSEQ multiplex PCR, and TCRdb's table has in-frame clones only and misses some. The repertoire has about 2.4 million clones, 93% of them found once; the top ten carry roughly 0.36%. The source material was naive CD4+ T cells from PBMCs. The receptors were sampled from a man aged 18 to 35 in good health. Some clones in this sample may be carry-over from other donors' samples. Each CDR3 is given with its conserved first and last residue.

len	v_gene	CDR3aa
15	TRBV5-5	CASSPTQGAGPEQYF
16	TRBV14	CASSQGASGSRYEQFF
15	TRBV29-1	CSVSGTGEANYGYTF
16	TRBV6-6	CASSSRLAGSYNEQFF
15	TRBV5-1	CASSLAATVNTEAFF
19	TRBV4-2	CASSQGALAGGGGANVLTF
15	TRBV5-1	CASSLALTGGNGYTF
16	TRBV6-5	CASSYYLSGGTGELFF
15	TRBV7-6	CASSLRLAGTGELFF
11	TRBV10-3	CATGTKETQYF
15	TRBV11-2	CASSLWQSRSYEQYF
13	TRBV28	CASSRGQGQPQHF
13	TRBV10-2	CASSPDLRETQYF
15	TRBV5-1	CASSRGLAGGETQYF
16	TRBV19	CASSGQGGTGANVLTF
14	TRBV7-2	CASSAGQGFGKLFF
16	TRBV28	CASSARGRGGATEAFF
14	TRBV5-1	CASGREGNTGELFF
16	TRBV9	CASSVEPSGGTYEQYF
15	TRBV7-3	CASSSLAGSYNEQFF
16	TRBV5-4	CASSPRAGADTGELFF
16	TRBV4-1	CASSQDRDYSNQPQHF
14	TRBV9	CASSGGGNTGELFF
12	TRBV27	CASSHPMYEQYF